This record concerns one T cell receptor (beta chain) sequence. Antigen specificity is unknown. The data were obtained in a study of radiotherapy plus CTLA-4 blockade in lung cancer. Looking at the study overall: Objective responses arose in 15% to 20% of patients, and 31% experienced disease control. Study results and limitations: Response, reportedly, was best predicted by interferon-beta along with early blood T cell clone dynamics. Researchers report tumor-derived TCR clones expanding in blood after radiotherapy plus ipilimumab.

TCRdb keeps only in-frame clones here, not all; method: immunoSEQ multiplex PCR. The sample includes 70,000 to 95,000 clones, around four fifths of them seen just once. This CDR3 is built from 13 residues. Germline assignment: CDR1 ENHRY and CDR2 SYGVKD. Unmatched junction bases numbered 4, after V lost 4 bases and J lost 5 bases. Chemo-refractory metastatic non-small-cell lung cancer patients underwent focal radiation alongside CTLA-4 blockade with ipilimumab. The sequences come from peripheral blood, collected from a patient treated with radiotherapy plus ipilimumab. V gene TRBV10-3 combines with J gene TRBJ2-5; 7 positions match TRBD1. This sequence originates from a human donor with non-small cell lung cancer that progressed on radiotherapy plus ipilimumab. This CDR3 reads CAISGQGFETQYF. CDR3 sequence (DNA): TGTGCCATCAGTGGACAGGGTTTTGAGACCCAGTACTTC.